The rows below give T cell receptor beta chains drawn from one sample of a study of cytomegalovirus exposure and HLA in healthy donors. Clones were sequenced by immunoSEQ multiplex PCR, and TCRdb holds only the in-frame ones, with some missing. The sample contains about 220,000 clones, around 75% of which appear only once. Sequenced sample: PBMCs. These receptor sequences come from a woman aged 30 to 39 in good health and CMV-seronegative. The conserved cysteine and the conserved F or W are not part of the CDR3 here.

cdr3_length	v_call	j_call	cdr3_aa
9	TRBV20-1	TRBJ1-4	SARTGEKLF
12	TRBV6-1	TRBJ2-1	ASRLAGSYNEQF
15	TRBV25-1	TRBJ1-4	ASSEYGSKGTNEKLF
13	TRBV7-9	TRBJ2-2	ASSPRGANTGELF
11	TRBV6-4	TRBJ2-1	ASSDRRGSEQF
12	TRBV2	TRBJ1-1	ASSSTVTNTEAF
11	TRBV10-3	TRBJ2-7	ATERESTYEQY
13	TRBV5-1	TRBJ2-2	ASRSEGAGTGELF
11	TRBV30	TRBJ2-3	ASGQSDTDTQY
12	TRBV6-5	.	ASRRLAGFYEQY
13	TRBV2	TRBJ1-5	ASRSGTVGNQPQH
11	TRBV29-1	TRBJ1-2	SVRTDSNYGYT
11	TRBV4-1	TRBJ1-1	ASTFPGRTEAF
14	TRBV11-2	TRBJ2-7	ASSLVQRGGSYEQY
13	TRBV27	TRBJ1-1	ASSLGTAGGTEAF
14	TRBV11-2	TRBJ1-5	ASSLSGQGNSQPQH
13	TRBV18	TRBJ1-6	ASSPDRVINSPLH
14	TRBV4-1	TRBJ2-7	ASSQDIDGMSYEQY
13	TRBV2	TRBJ2-1	ASRDKREGRDEQF
11	TRBV10-2	TRBJ2-4	ASRVGANNIQY
10	TRBV28	TRBJ2-5	ASSYQGGTQY
15	TRBV5-1	TRBJ2-1	ASSLGLAGAPYNEQF
12	TRBV19	TRBJ1-1	ASSMGAVNTEAF
14	TRBV18	TRBJ2-7	ASSPLGQPKDYEQY
12	TRBV6-5	TRBJ1-4	ASSETGVDEKLF
14	TRBV13	TRBJ2-7	ASSLGRGGGAYEQY
14	TRBV7-2	TRBJ2-2	ASSLDLSRDSGELF
12	TRBV5-6	TRBJ1-1	ASSLEYRGLSAF
13	TRBV9	TRBJ2-7	ASSVGDSGIYEQY
13	TRBV6-4	TRBJ1-5	ASSPEGGINQPQH
11	TRBV5-6	TRBJ2-7	ATTTEGSYEQY
15	TRBV14	TRBJ1-3	ASSQVRVQLAGNTIY
12	TRBV5-1	TRBJ1-5	ASSLEGGNQPQH
12	TRBV5-5	TRBJ2-5	ASSSPQGEKSQY
13	TRBV7-9	TRBJ1-6	ASSLADRGDSPLH
12	TRBV6-5	TRBJ1-6	ASSYDNNYSPLH
14	TRBV5-4	TRBJ1-4	ASQSGGPATNEKLF
13	TRBV6-5	TRBJ2-7	ASSYTRDRDYEQY
12	TRBV19	TRBJ2-7	ASRAGGISYEQY
15	TRBV13	TRBJ2-3	ASSLGMGQGATDTQY
14	TRBV29-1	TRBJ2-7	SVEDRAGAAQREQY
13	TRBV6-1	TRBJ2-3	ASSRGASSTDTQY
11	TRBV27	TRBJ1-1	ASSFGPNTEAF
12	TRBV30	TRBJ2-1	ASTVGGGYNEQF
11	TRBV7-9	TRBJ2-5	ATDGGFGETQY
10	TRBV6-6	TRBJ1-1	ASSSGESEAF
9	TRBV7-9	TRBJ1-2	SSSLGSGYT
12	TRBV13	TRBJ1-1	ASSFPTENTEAF
12	TRBV9	TRBJ2-1	ASSPHSSSIEQF
13	TRBV5-1	TRBJ1-2	ASSEGTGLDYGYT
13	TRBV5-4	TRBJ2-3	ASSPAAVSTDTQY
10	TRBV29-1	TRBJ1-1	SVTGENTEAF
12	TRBV4-1	TRBJ2-2	ASSQESGSGELF